The 8 T cell receptor beta chains reported below all come from one sample, sequenced in a study of T cell changes during pregnancy in multiple sclerosis (dated by TCRdb to between 2018 and 2021). Libraries were made using the immunoSEQ multiplex PCR assay. TCRdb obtained this table from immuneACCESS and retained in-frame rearrangements with V and J assigned. These tables miss some clones; where compared with another copy, unresolved V genes account for less than half of the shortfall, and the remainder is unexplained. The sample contains about 57,000 clones, 90% to 95% of them found a single time. Of the sample, approximately 0.2% falls within the top ten clones. Material: CD4+ T cells from peripheral blood mononuclear cells, obtained in the second trimester of pregnancy. These TCRs come from a female donor with multiple sclerosis, enrolled in a pregnancy study.

J is TRBJ1-2 and V is TRBV5-4; TRBD1 is a possible D gene (6 bases). The CDR3 covers 13 residues. Trimming removed 4 bases at V and 6 bases at J, with 13 bases between. Germline V gene sequence: CDR1 SGHNT, CDR2 YYREEE (reference sequence). The CDR3 sequence: CASSLTGPDGYTF. The CDR3, as DNA: TGTGCCAGCAGCCTTACAGGGCCGGATGGCTACACCTTC. Filled out from reference TRBV5-4 and TRBJ1-2, the complete variable domain reads ETGVTQSPTHLIKTRGQQVTLRCSSQSGHNTVSWYQQALGQGPQFIFQYYREEENGRGNFPPRFSGLQFPNYSSELNVNALELDDSALYLCASSLTGPDGYTFGSGTRLTVV.

V usage is TRBV6-6 and J usage is TRBJ1-2; 7 nucleotides line up with TRBD1. CDR3 length: 16 amino acids. After removal of 0 bases from V and 5 bases from J, the junction contained 9 bases not matched to a gene. CDR1 MNHNY and CDR2 SVGAGI come from the germline V gene (reference sequence). The CDR3 protein is CASSYSVAGGSYGYTF. CDR3 nucleotides: TGTGCCAGCAGTTACTCGGTCGCAGGGGGAAGTTATGGCTACACCTTC.

This sequence joins TRBV5-6 and TRBJ1-6; D is ambiguous. CDR3 length: 15 amino acids. Germline V gene data show CDR1 as SGHDT and CDR2 as YYEEEE. The V end was cut by 4 bases, the J end by 6 bases, with 14 bases between. CDR3 DNA sequence: TGTGCCAGCAGCCCCCGCGTGGGAGGTAATTCACCCCTCCACTTT. It codes for CASSPRVGGNSPLHF.

This clone is a singleton in its sample. The V call is TRBV7-2, the J call TRBJ2-3, with TRBD1 identical over 8 bases. The CDR3 runs 17 residues. The junction had 10 bases not matched to a gene; V was cut back by 4 bases and J by 1 base. The germline V gene has CDR1 SGHTA and CDR2 FQGNSA. The CDR3 loop reads CASSSKQGGWGTDTQYF. The CDR3 DNA reads as TGTGCCAGCAGCTCAAAACAGGGGGGTTGGGGCACAGATACGCAGTATTTT.

Points on this clone: The identical CDR3 is also encoded by other nucleotide sequences in the sample. The chain combines TRBV6-6 with TRBJ1-5; 7 nucleotides line up with TRBD1. Germline V gene lookup returns CDR1 MNHNY and CDR2 SVGAGI (reference sequence). The CDR3 has 14 residues. The V gene end was trimmed by 6 bases and the J gene end by 3 bases; junction bases not matched to a gene: 5. The CDR3: CASRPTGSNQPQHF. The DNA for the CDR3 is TGTGCCAGCAGGCCGACAGGGTCCAATCAGCCCCAGCATTTT.

The chain couples TRBV4-1 to TRBJ1-5, with D unresolved. CDR3 length equals 14 residues. Trimming shortened V by 3 bases and J by 4 bases, and 10 bases separated the two germline ends. The V gene's germline CDR1 is MGHRA and CDR2 YSYEKL. CDR3 sequence reads: CASSQGAYNQPQHF. In DNA, the CDR3 is TGCGCCAGCAGCCAGGGCGCCTATAATCAGCCCCAGCATTTT.

This clone was seen a single time. This chain uses TRBV5-1 with TRBJ1-3; the D gene is possibly TRBD1 (5 bases). V was trimmed by 0 bases and J by 1 base, leaving 11 bases between them. Germline V gene lookup returns CDR1 SGHRS and CDR2 YFSETQ. The CDR3 length is 16 residues. In DNA, the CDR3 is TGCGCCAGCAGCTTGGAACCCCGGGGGTCTGGAAACACCATATATTTT. This sequence encodes CASSLEPRGSGNTIYF.

This clone was seen a handful of times. The chain combines TRBV2 with TRBJ1-1; no clear D gene. CDR1 and CDR2 from the germline V gene are SNHLY and FYNNEI. V lost 9 bases, J lost 0 bases, and 11 bases lay in between. The CDR3 totals 13 residues. The CDR3 sequence: CASADGMNTEAFF. The DNA of the CDR3 is TGTGCCAGTGCGGATGGAATGAACACTGAAGCTTTCTTT.